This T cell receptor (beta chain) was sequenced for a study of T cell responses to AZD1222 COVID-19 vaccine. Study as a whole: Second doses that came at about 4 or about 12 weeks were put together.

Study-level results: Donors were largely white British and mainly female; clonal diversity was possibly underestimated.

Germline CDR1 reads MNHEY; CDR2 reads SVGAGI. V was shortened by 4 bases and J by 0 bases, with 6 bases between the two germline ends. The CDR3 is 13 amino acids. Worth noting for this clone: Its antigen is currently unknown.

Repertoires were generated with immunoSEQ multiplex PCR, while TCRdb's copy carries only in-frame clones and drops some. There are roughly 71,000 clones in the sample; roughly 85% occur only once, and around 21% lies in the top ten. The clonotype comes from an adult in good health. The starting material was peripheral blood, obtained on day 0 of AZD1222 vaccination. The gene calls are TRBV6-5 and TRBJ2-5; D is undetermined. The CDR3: CASSFRYQETQYF. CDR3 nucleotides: TGTGCCAGCAGTTTCCGGTACCAAGAGACCCAGTACTTC.